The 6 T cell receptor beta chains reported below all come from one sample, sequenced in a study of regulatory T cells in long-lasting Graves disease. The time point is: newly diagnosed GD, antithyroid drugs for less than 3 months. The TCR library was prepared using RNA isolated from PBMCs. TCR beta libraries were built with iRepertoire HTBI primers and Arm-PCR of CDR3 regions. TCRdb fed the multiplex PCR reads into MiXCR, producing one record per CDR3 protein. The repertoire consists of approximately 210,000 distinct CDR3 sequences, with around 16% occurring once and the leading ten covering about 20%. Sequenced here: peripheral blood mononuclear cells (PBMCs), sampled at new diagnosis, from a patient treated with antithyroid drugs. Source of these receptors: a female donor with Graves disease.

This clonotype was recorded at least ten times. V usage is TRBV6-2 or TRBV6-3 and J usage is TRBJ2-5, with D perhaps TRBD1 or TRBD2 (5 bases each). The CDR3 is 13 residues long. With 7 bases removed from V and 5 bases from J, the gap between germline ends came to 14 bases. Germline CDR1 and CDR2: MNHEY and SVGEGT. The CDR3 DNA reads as TGTGCCAGCACCGAGGGGCTAAAGGAGACCCAGTACTTC. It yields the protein CASTEGLKETQYF.

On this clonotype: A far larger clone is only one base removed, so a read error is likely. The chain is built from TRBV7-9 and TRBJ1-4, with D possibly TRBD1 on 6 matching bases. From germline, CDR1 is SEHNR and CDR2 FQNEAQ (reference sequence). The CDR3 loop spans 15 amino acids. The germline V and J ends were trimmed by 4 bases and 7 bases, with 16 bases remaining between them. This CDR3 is CASSSTRRGGEKLFF. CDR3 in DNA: TGTGCCAGCAGCTCAACCAGGAGGGGGGGTGAAAAACTGTTTTTT.

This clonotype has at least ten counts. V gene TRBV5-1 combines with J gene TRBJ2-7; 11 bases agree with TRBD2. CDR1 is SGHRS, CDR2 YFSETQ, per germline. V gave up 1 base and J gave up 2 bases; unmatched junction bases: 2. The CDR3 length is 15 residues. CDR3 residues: CASSLYSGRAYEQYF. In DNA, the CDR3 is TGCGCCAGCAGCTTGTATAGCGGGAGGGCCTACGAGCAGTACTTC. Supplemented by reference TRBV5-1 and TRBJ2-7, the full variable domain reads KAGVTQTPRYLIKTRGQQVTLSCSPISGHRSVSWYQQTPGQGLQFLFEYFSETQRNKGNFPGRFSGRQFSNSRSEMNVSTLELGDSALYLCASSLYSGRAYEQYFGPGTRLTVT.

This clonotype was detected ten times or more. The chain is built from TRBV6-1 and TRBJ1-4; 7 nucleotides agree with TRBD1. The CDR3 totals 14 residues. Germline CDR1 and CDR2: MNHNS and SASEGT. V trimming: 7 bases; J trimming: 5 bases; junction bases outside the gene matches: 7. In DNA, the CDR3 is TGTGCCAGCATGGAAGACAGGGCCAATGAAAAACTGTTTTTT. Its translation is CASMEDRANEKLFF.

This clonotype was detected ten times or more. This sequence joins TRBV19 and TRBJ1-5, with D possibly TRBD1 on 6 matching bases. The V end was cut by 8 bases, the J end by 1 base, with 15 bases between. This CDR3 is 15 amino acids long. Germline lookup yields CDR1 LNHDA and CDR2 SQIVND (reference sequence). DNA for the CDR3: TGTGCCAGTGGGGGCCTGGTGGTGAGCAATCAGCCCCAGCATTTT. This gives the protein CASGGLVVSNQPQHF.

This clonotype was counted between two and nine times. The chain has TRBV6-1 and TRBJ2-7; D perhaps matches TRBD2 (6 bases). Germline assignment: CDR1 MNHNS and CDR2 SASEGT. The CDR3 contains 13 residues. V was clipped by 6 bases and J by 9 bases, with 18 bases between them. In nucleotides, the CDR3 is TGTGCCAGCAGCTTAGCGGAGACCCGCGGGCAGTACTTC. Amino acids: CASSLAETRGQYF.